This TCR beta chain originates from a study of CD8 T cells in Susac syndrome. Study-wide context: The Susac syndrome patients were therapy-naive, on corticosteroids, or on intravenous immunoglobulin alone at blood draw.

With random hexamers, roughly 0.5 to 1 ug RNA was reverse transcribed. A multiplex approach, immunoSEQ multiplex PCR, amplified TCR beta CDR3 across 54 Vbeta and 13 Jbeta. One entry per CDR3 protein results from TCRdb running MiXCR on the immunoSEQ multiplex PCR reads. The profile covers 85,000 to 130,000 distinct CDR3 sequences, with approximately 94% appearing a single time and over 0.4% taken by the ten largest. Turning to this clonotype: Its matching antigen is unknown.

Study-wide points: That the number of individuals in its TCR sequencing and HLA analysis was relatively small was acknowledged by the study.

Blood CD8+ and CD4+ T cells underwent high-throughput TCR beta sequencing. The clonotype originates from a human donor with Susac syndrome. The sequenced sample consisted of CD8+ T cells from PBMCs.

CDR3 DNA sequence: TGTGCCATCACCCGCGGACAGGCCCCCTACGAGCAGTACTTC. Protein sequence: CAITRGQAPYEQYF. J is TRBJ2-7 and V is TRBV10-3; 7 nucleotides agree with TRBD1. From germline, CDR1 is ENHRY and CDR2 SYGVKD. V was clipped by 7 bases and J by 2 bases; unmatched bases: 8. The CDR3 contains 14 residues.